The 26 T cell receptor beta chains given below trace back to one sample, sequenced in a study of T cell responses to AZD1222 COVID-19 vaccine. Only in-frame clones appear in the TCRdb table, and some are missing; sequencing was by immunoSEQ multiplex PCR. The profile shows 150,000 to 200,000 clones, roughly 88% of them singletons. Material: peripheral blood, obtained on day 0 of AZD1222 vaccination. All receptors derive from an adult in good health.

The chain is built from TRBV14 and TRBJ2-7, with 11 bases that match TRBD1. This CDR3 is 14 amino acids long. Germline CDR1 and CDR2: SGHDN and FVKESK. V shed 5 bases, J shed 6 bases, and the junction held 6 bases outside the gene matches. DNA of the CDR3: TGTGCCAGCAGCGGGACAGGGGGATCCCTCGAGCAGTACTTC. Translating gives CASSGTGGSLEQYF.

CDR3 nucleotides: TGTGCCAGCAGCCCTCCGACAGTTTCAAACACTGAAGCTTTCTTT. Translated: CASSPPTVSNTEAFF. The chain combines TRBV5-6 with TRBJ1-1; a possible D gene is TRBD1 (5 bases). Per the germline V gene, CDR1 is SGHDT and CDR2 is YYEEEE. The CDR3 extends over 15 amino acids. V lost 4 bases, J lost 2 bases, and 15 bases lay in between.

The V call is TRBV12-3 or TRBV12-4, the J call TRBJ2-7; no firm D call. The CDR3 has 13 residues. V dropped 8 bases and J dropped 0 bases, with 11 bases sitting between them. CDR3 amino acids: CASASTLSYEQYF. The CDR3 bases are TGTGCCAGCGCCTCGACCCTCTCCTACGAGCAGTACTTC.

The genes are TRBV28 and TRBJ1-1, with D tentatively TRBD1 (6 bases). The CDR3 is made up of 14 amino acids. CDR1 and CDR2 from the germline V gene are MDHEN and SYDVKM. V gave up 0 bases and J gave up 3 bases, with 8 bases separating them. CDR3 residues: CASSLWQGHTEAFF. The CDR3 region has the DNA TGTGCCAGCAGTTTATGGCAGGGGCACACTGAAGCTTTCTTT.

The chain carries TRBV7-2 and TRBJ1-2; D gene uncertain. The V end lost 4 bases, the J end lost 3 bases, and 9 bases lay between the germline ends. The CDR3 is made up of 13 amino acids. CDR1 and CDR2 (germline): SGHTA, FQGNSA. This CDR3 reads CASSSRSYYGYTF. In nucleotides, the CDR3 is TGTGCCAGCAGCTCGCGGAGCTACTATGGCTACACCTTC.

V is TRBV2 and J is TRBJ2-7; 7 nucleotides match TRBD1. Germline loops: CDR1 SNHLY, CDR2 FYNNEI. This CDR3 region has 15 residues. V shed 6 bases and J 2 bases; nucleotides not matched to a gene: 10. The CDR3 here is CASSAARDSTYEQYF. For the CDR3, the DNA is TGTGCCAGCAGCGCCGCCCGGGACAGTACCTACGAGCAGTACTTC.

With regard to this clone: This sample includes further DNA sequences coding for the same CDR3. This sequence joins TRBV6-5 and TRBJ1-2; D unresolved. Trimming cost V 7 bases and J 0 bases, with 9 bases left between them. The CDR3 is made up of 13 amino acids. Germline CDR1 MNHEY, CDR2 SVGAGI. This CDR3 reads CASTPRANYGYTF. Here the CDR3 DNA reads TGTGCCAGCACCCCACGAGCTAACTATGGCTACACCTTC.

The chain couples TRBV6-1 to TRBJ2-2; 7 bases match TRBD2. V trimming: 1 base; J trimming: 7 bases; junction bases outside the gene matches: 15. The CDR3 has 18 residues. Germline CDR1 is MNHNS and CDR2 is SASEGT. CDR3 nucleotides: TGTGCCAGCAGTGAAGACGGCTACGGGGGAGGGCGAATCGGGGAGCTGTTTTTT. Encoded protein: CASSEDGYGGGRIGELFF.

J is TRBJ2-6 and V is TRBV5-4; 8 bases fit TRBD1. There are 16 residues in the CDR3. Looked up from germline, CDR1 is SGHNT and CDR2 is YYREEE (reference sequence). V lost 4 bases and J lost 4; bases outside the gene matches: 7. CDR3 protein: CASSQGALSGANVLTF. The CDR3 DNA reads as TGTGCCAGCAGCCAGGGGGCTTTATCCGGGGCCAACGTCCTGACTTTC.

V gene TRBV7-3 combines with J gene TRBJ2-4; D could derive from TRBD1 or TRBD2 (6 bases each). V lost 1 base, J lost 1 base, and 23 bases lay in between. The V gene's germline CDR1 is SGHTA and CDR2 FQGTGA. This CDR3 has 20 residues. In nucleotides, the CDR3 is TGTGCCAGCAGCTTAAAAGTAGGAGGGACACGTCCTAATGCCAAAAACATTCAGTACTTC. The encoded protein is CASSLKVGGTRPNAKNIQYF. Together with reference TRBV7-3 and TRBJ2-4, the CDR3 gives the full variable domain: GAGVSQTPSNKVTEKGKYVELRCDPISGHTALYWYRQSLGQGPEFLIYFQGTGAADDSGLPNDRFFAVRPEGSVSTLKIQRTERGDSAVYLCASSLKVGGTRPNAKNIQYFGAGTRLSVL.

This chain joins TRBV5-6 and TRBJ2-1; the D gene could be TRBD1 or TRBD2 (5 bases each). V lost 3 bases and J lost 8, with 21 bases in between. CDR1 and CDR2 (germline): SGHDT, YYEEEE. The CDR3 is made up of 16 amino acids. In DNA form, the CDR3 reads TGTGCCAGCAGCTCGGACCCCCGGGGCGCGGGCCATGAGCAGTTCTTC. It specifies CASSSDPRGAGHEQFF. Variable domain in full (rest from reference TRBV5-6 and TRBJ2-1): DAGVTQSPTHLIKTRGQQVTLRCSPKSGHDTVSWYQQALGQGPQFIFQYYEEEERQRGNFPDRFSGHQFPNYSSELNVNALLLGDSALYLCASSSDPRGAGHEQFFGPGTRLTVL.

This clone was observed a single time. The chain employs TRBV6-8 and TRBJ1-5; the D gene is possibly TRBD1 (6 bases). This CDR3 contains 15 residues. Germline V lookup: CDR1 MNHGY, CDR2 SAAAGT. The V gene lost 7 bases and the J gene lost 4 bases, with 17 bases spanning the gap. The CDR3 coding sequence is TGTGCCAGCACCACGGACAGAAAAGGAAATCAGCCCCAGCATTTT. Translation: CASTTDRKGNQPQHF.

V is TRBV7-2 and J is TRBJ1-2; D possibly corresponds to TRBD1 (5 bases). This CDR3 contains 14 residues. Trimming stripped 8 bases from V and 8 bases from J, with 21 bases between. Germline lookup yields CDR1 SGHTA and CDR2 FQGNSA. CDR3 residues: CASAGGATKGGYTF. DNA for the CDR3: TGTGCCAGCGCCGGGGGTGCAACAAAGGGGGGCTACACCTTC.

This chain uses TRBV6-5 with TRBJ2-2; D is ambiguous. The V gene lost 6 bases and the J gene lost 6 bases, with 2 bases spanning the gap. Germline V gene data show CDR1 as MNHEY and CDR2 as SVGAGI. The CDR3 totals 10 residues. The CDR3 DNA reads TGTGCCAGCAGGGCCGGGGAGCTGTTTTTT. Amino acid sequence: CASRAGELFF.

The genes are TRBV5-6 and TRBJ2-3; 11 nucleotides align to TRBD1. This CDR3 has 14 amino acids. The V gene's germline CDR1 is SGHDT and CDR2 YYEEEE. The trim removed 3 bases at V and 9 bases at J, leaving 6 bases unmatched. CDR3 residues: CASSWGTGGQTQYF. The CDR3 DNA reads TGTGCCAGCAGCTGGGGGACAGGGGGGCAAACGCAGTATTTT. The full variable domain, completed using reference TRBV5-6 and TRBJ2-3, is DAGVTQSPTHLIKTRGQQVTLRCSPKSGHDTVSWYQQALGQGPQFIFQYYEEEERQRGNFPDRFSGHQFPNYSSELNVNALLLGDSALYLCASSWGTGGQTQYFGPGTRLTVL.

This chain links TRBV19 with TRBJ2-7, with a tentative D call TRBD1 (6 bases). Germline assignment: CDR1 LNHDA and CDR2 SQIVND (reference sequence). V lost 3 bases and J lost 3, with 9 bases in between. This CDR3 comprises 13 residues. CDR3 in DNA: TGTGCCAGTAGTATGCGCAGGGGCTACGAGCAGTACTTC. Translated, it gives CASSMRRGYEQYF.

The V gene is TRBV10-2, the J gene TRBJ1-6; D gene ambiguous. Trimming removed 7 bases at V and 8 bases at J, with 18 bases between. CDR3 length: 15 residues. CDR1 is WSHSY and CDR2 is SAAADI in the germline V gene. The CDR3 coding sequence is TGCGCCAGCAATCAGCCCCATGGCAGTCATTCACCCCTCCACTTT. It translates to CASNQPHGSHSPLHF.

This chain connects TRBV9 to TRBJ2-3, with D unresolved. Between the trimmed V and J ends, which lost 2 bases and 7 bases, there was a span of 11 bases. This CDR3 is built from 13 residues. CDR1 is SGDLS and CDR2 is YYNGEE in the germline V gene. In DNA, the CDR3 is TGTGCCAGCAGCGTCGGTATCTTAAATACGCAGTATTTT. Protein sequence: CASSVGILNTQYF.

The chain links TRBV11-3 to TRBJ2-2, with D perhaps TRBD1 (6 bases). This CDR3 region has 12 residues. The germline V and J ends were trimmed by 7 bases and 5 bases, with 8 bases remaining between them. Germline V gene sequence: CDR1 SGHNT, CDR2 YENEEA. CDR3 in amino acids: CASTQGTGELFF. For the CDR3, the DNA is TGTGCCAGCACCCAGGGGACCGGGGAGCTGTTTTTT.

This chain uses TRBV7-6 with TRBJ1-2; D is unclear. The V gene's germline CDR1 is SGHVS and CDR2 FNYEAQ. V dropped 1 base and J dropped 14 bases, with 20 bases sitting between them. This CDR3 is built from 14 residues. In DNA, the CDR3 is TGTGCCAGCAGCTTAGATCGCAGGTCCGTATCCTCTACCTTC. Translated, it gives CASSLDRRSVSSTF.

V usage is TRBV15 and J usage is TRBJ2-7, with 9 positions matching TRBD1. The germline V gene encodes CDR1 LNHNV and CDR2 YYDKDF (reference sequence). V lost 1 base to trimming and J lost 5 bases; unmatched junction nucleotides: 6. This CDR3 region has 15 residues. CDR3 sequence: CATSRALQGAHEQYF. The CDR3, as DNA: TGTGCCACCAGCAGAGCATTACAGGGGGCCCACGAGCAGTACTTC.

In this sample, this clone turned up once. DNA of the CDR3: TGTGCCAGCAGCCGCGGACAGGGGTATGACACCGGGGAGCTGTTTTTT. Its translation is CASSRGQGYDTGELFF. The chain combines TRBV3-1 (or the pseudogene TRBV3-2) with TRBJ2-2, with 9 nucleotides matching TRBD1. Germline assignment: CDR1 LGHDT and CDR2 YNNKEL (reference sequence). This CDR3 region has 16 residues. Trimming cost V 4 bases and J 3 bases; bases outside gene matches: 6.

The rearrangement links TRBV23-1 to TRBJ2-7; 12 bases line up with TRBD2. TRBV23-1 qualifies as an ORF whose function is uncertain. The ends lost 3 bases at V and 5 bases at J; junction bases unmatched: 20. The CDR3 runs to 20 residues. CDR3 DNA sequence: TGCGCCAGCAGTCATCCGCCGAAGGGGCGACTAGCGGGAGATGGGCACGAGCAGTACTTC. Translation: CASSHPPKGRLAGDGHEQYF.

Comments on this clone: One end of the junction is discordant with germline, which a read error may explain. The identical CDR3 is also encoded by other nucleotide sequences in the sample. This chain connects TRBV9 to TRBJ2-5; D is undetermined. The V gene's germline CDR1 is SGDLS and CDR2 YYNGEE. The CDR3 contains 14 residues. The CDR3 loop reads CASSGKTVQETQYF. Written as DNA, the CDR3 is TGTGCCAGCAGTGGAAAAACAGTCCAAGAGACCCAATACTTC.

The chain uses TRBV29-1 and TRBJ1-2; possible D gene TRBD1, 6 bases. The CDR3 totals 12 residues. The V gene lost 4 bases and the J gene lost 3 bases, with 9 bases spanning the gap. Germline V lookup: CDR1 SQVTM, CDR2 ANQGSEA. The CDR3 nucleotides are TGCAGCGTTGTTGCAGGGGACTATGGCTACACCTTC. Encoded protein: CSVVAGDYGYTF.

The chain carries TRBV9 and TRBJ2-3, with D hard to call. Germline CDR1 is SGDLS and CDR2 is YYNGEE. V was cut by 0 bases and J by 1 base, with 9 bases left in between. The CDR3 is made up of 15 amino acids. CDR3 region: CASSVGVRGTDTQYF. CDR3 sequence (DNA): TGTGCCAGCAGCGTAGGGGTTCGAGGCACAGATACGCAGTATTTT.